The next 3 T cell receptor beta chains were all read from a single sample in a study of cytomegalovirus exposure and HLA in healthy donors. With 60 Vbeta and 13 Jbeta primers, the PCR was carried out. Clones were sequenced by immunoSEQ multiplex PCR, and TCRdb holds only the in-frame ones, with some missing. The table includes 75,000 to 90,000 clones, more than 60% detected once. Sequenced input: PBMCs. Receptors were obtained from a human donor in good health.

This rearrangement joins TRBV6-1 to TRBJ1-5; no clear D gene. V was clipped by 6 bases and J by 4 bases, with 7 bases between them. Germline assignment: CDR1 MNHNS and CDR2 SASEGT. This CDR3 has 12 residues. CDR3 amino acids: CASRVGNQPQHF. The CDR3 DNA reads TGTGCCAGCAGGGTCGGGAATCAGCCCCAGCATTTT.

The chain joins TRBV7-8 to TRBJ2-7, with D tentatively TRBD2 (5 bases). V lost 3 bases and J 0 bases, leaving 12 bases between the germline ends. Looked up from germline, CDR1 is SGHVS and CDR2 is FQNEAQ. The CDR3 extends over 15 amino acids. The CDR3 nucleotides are TGTGCCAGCAGCTTCATAGCGACCTCCTCCTACGAGCAGTACTTC. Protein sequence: CASSFIATSSYEQYF.

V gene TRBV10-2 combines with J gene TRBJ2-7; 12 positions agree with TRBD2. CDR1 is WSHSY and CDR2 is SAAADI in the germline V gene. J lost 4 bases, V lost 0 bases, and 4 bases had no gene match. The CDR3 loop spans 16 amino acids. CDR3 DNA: TGCGCCAGCAGTGAGTCACTAGCGGGGGGTAGGTACGAGCAGTACTTC. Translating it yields CASSESLAGGRYEQYF.